These 10 T cell receptor beta chains came from one sample sequenced in a study of blood T cell repertoires in COVID-19. Clones were sequenced by immunoSEQ multiplex PCR, and TCRdb holds only the in-frame ones, with some missing. The data contain more than 150,000 clones, approximately 91% of them singletons. Material for sequencing was peripheral blood. These receptors were obtained from a man aged 45 to 65 with acute or convalescent COVID-19.

V is TRBV19 and J is TRBJ2-1; the match to TRBD1 covers 7 bases. This CDR3 is built from 15 residues. V shed 1 base and J 7 bases; nucleotides not matched to a gene: 7. CDR1 and CDR2 (germline): LNHDA, SQIVND (reference sequence). The CDR3: CASSIVPDRENEQFF. The CDR3 bases are TGTGCCAGTAGTATAGTCCCCGACAGGGAGAATGAGCAGTTCTTC.

This rearrangement joins TRBV7-8 to TRBJ2-5; 11 bases are shared with TRBD1. CDR3 size: 19 residues. Germline V gene data show CDR1 as SGHVS and CDR2 as FQNEAQ. V was clipped by 2 bases and J by 7 bases; unmatched bases: 18. The CDR3, as DNA: TGTGCCAGCAGCTTACGGTCTTCTCGCGGGACAGGGGGTTTAGGGACCCAGTACTTC. It encodes CASSLRSSRGTGGLGTQYF.

The V and J genes are TRBV7-9 and TRBJ2-3; possibly TRBD1 for D (6 bases). V was cut by 1 base and J by 9 bases, with 14 bases left in between. This CDR3 is 14 amino acids long. Per the germline V gene, CDR1 is SEHNR and CDR2 is FQNEAQ (reference sequence). The CDR3 region is CASSLVDTQGTQYF. The DNA of the CDR3 is TGTGCCAGCAGCTTAGTCGACACCCAGGGGACGCAGTATTTT.

This clone was seen a handful of times. This sequence joins TRBV11-2 and TRBJ2-7, with no clear D. The germline V gene encodes CDR1 SGHAT and CDR2 FQNNGV. Trimming removed 5 bases from V and 3 bases from J, with 11 bases in between. The CDR3 is 13 residues long. CDR3 DNA sequence: TGTGCCAGCAGCCCCGATCCGGGCTACGAGCAGTACTTC. Protein sequence: CASSPDPGYEQYF.

V usage is TRBV10-1 and J usage is TRBJ2-4, with a weak D call TRBD2 (6 bases). Between the trimmed V and J ends, which lost 3 bases and 0 bases, there was a span of 15 bases. Germline values: CDR1 WNHNN, CDR2 SYGVQD (reference sequence). The CDR3 has 17 amino acids. Here the CDR3 DNA reads TGCGCCAGCAGTGATTTGGACCGGGAGCTAGCCAAAAACATTCAGTACTTC. It is translated as CASSDLDRELAKNIQYF.

This rearrangement joins TRBV6-6 to TRBJ2-5; 10 bases align to TRBD2. Germline V gives CDR1 MNHNY, CDR2 SVGAGI (reference sequence). The CDR3 extends over 13 amino acids. Losses at the gene ends were 5 bases for V and 4 bases for J; bases not matched to a gene: 1. CDR3 residues: CASSSGRGETQYF. CDR3 bases: TGTGCCAGCAGTAGCGGGAGGGGAGAGACCCAGTACTTC.

This rearrangement joins TRBV2 to TRBJ2-3; 9 positions match TRBD1. Trimming cost V 10 bases and J 0 bases; bases outside gene matches: 5. CDR3 length: 14 amino acids. Looked up from germline, CDR1 is SNHLY and CDR2 is FYNNEI. The CDR3 loop reads CATSGTGSTDTQYF. The CDR3 region has the DNA TGTGCCACATCAGGGACAGGGAGCACAGATACGCAGTATTTT.

This clone has ten or more counts. The chain uses TRBV19 and TRBJ2-6; possible D gene TRBD1, 5 bases. The germline V gene encodes CDR1 LNHDA and CDR2 SQIVND (reference sequence). Between the trimmed V and J ends, which lost 1 base and 4 bases, there was a span of 17 bases. The CDR3 runs to 18 residues. Here the CDR3 reads CASSIVRVVGLGANVLTF. The CDR3 nucleotides read TGTGCCAGTAGTATAGTCAGGGTAGTGGGGCTCGGGGCCAACGTCCTGACTTTC.

The chain joins TRBV7-2 to TRBJ2-5, with a possible D match to TRBD1 (5 bases). V was cut by 1 base and J by 4 bases, with 10 bases left in between. The V gene's germline CDR1 is SGHTA and CDR2 FQGNSA. This CDR3 has 14 residues. DNA of the CDR3: TGTGCCAGCAGCTTAGGTATGGGGCGAGAGACCCAGTACTTC. It codes for CASSLGMGRETQYF.

The chain is built from TRBV6-2 or TRBV6-3 and TRBJ1-5; 7 nucleotides align to TRBD1. Per the germline V gene, CDR1 is MNHEY and CDR2 is SVGEGT. Trimming at V came to 5 bases and at J to 6 bases, leaving 7 bases not matched to a gene. This CDR3 comprises 14 residues. The CDR3 sequence: CASSLRTGSQPQHF. DNA of the CDR3: TGTGCCAGCAGTCTCCGGACAGGATCTCAGCCCCAGCATTTT.